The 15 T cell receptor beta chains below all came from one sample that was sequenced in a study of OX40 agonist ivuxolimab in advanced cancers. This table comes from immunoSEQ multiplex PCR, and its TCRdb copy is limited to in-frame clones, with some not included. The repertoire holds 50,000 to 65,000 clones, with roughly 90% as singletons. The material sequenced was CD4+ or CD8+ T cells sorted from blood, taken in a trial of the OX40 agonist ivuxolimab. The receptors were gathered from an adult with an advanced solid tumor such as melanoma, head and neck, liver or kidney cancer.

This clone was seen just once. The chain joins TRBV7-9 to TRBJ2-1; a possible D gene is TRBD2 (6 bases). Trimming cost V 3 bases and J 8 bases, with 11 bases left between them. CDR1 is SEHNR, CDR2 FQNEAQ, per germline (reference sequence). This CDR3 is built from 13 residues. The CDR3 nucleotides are TGTGCCAGCAGCTTGACACCTAGCGATGAGCAGTTCTTC. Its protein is CASSLTPSDEQFF.

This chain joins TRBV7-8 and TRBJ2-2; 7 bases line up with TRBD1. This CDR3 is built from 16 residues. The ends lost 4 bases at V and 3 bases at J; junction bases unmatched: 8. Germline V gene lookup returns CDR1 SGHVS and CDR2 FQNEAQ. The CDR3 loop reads CASSSHQGVDTGELFF. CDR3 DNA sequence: TGTGCCAGCAGCTCCCACCAGGGGGTAGACACCGGGGAGCTGTTTTTT.

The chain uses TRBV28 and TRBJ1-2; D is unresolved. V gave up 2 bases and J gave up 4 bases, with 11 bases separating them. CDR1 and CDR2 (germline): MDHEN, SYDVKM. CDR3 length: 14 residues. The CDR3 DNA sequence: TGTGCCAGCAGTTTAGGTGGGGTGTTCTATGGCTACACCTTC. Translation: CASSLGGVFYGYTF.

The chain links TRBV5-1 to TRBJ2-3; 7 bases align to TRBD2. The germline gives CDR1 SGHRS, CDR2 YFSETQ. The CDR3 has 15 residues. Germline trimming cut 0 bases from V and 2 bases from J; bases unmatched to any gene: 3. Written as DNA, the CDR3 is TGCGCCAGCAGCTTGGGGAGCGGGGCCACAGATACGCAGTATTTT. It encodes CASSLGSGATDTQYF. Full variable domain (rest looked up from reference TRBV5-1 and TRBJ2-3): KAGVTQTPRYLIKTRGQQVTLSCSPISGHRSVSWYQQTPGQGLQFLFEYFSETQRNKGNFPGRFSGRQFSNSRSEMNVSTLELGDSALYLCASSLGSGATDTQYFGPGTRLTVL.

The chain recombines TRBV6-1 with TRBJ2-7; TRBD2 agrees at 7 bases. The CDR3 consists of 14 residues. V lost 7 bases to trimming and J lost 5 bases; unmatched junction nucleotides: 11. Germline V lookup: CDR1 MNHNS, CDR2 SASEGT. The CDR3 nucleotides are TGTGCCAGCACCATTAGGGAGGGGATCAACGAGCAGTACTTC. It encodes CASTIREGINEQYF.

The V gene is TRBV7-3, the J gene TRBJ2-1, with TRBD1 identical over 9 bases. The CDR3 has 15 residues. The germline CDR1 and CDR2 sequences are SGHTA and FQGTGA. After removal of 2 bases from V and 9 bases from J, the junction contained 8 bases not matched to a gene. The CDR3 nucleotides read TGTGCCAGCAGCTTAGCGGGACAGGGCCTATTTGAGCAGTTCTTC. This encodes CASSLAGQGLFEQFF.

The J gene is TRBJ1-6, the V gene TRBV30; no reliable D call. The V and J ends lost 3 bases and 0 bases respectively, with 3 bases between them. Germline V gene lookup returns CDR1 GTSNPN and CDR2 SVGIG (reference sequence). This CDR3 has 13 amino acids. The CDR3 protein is CAWRSSYNSPLHF. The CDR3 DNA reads TGTGCCTGGAGGAGCTCCTATAATTCACCCCTCCACTTT.

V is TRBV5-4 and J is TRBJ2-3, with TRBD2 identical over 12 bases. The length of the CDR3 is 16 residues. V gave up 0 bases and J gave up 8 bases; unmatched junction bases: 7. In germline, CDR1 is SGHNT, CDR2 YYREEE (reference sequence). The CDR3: CASSLEGLAGISTQYF. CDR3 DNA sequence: TGTGCCAGCAGCTTGGAAGGACTAGCGGGAATTAGTACGCAGTATTTT.

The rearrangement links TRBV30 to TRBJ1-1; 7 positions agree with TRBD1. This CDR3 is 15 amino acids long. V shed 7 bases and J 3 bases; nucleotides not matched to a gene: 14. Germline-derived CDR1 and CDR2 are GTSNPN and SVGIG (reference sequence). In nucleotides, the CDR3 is TGTGCCTCCCACCAATACACAGGGGCCCACACTGAAGCTTTCTTT. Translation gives CASHQYTGAHTEAFF.

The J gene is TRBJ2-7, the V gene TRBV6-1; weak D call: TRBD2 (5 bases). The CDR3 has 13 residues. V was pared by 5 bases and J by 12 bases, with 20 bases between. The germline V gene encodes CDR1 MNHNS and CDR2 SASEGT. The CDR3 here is CASSSQRQMGPYF. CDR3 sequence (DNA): TGTGCCAGCAGTTCCCAGCGGCAGATGGGCCCGTACTTC.

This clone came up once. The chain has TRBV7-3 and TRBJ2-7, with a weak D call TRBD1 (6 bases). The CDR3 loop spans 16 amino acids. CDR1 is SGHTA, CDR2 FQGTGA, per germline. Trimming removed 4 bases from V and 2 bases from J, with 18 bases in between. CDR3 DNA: TGTGCCAGCAGCTCCGACGCCCGGGACACCGCCTACGAGCAGTACTTC. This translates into CASSSDARDTAYEQYF.

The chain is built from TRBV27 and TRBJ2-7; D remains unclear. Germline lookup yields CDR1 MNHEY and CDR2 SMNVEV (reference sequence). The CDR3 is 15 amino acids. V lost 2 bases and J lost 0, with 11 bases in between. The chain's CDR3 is CASSLLGSNSYEQYF. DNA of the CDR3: TGTGCCAGCAGTTTACTGGGGTCCAACTCCTACGAGCAGTACTTC.

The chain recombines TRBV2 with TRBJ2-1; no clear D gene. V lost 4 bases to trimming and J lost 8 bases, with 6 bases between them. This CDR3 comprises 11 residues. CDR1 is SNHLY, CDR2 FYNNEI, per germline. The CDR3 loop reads CASSVTYEQFF. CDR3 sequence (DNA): TGTGCCAGCAGTGTGACGTATGAGCAGTTCTTC. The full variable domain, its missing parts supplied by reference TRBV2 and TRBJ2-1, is EPEVTQTPSHQVTQMGQEVILRCVPISNHLYFYWYRQILGQKVEFLVSFYNNEISEKSEIFDDQFSVERPDGSNFTLKIRSTKLEDSAMYFCASSVTYEQFFGPGTRLTVL.

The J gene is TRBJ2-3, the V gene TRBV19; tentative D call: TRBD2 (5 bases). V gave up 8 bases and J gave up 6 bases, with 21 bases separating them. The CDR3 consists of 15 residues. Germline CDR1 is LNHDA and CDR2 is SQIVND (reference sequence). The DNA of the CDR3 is TGTGCCAGTTCCCGTGGGAGCGGCGGTGGGGATACGCAGTATTTT. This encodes CASSRGSGGGDTQYF.

The CDR3 sequence is CASSPQPTGDYTF. CDR3 nucleotide sequence: TGCGCCAGCAGCCCACAACCGACAGGGGACTACACCTTC. The J gene is TRBJ1-2, the V gene TRBV4-1; the match to TRBD1 covers 8 bases. Germline CDR1 MGHRA, CDR2 YSYEKL. V shed 4 bases, J shed 10 bases, and the junction held 8 bases outside the gene matches. CDR3 length: 13 residues.